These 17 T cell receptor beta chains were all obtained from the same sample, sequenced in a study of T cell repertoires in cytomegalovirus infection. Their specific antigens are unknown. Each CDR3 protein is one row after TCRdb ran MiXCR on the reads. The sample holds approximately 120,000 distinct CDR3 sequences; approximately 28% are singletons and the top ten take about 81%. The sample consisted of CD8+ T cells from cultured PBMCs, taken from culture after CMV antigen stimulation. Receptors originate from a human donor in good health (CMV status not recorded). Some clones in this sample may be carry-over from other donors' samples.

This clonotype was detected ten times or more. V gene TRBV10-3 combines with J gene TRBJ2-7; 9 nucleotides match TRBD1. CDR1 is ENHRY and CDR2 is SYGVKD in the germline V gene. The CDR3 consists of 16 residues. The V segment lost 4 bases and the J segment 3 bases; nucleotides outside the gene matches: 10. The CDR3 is CAISAQPGQGGYEQYF. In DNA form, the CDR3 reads TGTGCCATCAGTGCACAACCGGGACAGGGAGGCTACGAGCAGTACTTC.

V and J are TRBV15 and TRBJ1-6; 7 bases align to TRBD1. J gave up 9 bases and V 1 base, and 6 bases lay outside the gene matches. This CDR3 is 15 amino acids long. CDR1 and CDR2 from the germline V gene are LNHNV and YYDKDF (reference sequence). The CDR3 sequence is CATSRARDRVSPLHF. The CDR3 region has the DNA TGTGCCACCAGCAGAGCCCGGGACAGAGTTTCACCCCTCCACTTT.

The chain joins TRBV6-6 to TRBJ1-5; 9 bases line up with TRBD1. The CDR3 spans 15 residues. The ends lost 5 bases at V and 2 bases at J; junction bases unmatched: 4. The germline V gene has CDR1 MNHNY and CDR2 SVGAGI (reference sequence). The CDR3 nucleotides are TGTGCCAGCAGTGGGGACAGGGAAGGCAATCAGCCCCAGCATTTT. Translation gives CASSGDREGNQPQHF.

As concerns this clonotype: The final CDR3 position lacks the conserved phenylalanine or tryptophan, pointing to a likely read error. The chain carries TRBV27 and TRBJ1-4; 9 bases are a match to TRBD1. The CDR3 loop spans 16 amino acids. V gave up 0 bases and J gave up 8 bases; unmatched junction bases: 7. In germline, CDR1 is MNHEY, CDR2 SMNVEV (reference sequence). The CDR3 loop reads CASSLSGQGYREKLFI. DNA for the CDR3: TGTGCCAGCAGTTTATCGGGACAGGGTTATAGAGAAAAACTGTTTATT.

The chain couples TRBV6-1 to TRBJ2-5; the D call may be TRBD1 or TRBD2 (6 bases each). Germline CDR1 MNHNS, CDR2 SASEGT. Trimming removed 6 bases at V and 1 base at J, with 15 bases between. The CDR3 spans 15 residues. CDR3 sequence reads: CASRPWGASQETQYF. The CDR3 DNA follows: TGTGCCAGCAGGCCTTGGGGGGCTTCCCAAGAGACCCAGTACTTC.

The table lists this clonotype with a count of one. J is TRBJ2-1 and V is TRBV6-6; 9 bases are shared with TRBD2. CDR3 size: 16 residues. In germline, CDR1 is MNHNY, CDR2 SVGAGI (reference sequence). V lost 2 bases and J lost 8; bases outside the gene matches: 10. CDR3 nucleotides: TGTGCCAGCAGTTACGCGGGGGGGCCTTTCGAGGATGAGCAGTTCTTC. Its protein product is CASSYAGGPFEDEQFF.

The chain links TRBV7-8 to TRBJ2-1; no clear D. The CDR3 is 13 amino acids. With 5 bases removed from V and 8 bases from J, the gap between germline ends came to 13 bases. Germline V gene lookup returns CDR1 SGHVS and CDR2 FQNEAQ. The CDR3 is CASSPGPAYEQFF. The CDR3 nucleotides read TGTGCCAGCAGCCCCGGACCGGCGTATGAGCAGTTCTTC.

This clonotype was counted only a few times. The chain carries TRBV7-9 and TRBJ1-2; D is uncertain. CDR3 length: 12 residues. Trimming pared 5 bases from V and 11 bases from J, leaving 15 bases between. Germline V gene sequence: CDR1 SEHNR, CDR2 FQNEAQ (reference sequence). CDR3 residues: CASSGIDRWYTF. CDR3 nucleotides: TGTGCCAGCAGCGGCATTGACCGATGGTACACCTTC.

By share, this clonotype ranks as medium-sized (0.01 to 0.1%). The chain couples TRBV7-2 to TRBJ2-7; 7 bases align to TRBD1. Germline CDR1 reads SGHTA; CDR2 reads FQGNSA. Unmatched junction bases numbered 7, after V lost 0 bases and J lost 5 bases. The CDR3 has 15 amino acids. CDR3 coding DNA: TGTGCCAGCAGCTTAGCTACAGGGGAGCGACACGAGCAGTACTTC. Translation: CASSLATGERHEQYF.

CDR3: CASSFLGGTNNEQFF. The DNA for the CDR3 is TGTGCCAGCAGTTTCCTCGGGGGGACCAACAATGAGCAGTTCTTC. The chain employs TRBV28 and TRBJ2-1, with TRBD2 identical over 7 bases. This CDR3 region has 15 residues. The V and J ends lost 3 bases and 5 bases, in that order; junction bases with no gene match: 7. In germline, CDR1 is MDHEN, CDR2 SYDVKM.

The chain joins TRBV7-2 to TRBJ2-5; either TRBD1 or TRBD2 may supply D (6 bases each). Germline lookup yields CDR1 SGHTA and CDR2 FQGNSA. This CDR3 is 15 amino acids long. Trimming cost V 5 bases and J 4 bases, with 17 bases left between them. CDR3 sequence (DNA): TGTGCCAGCAGCCCCTTGGAGGGGGGCCGAGAGACCCAGTACTTC. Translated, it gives CASSPLEGGRETQYF.

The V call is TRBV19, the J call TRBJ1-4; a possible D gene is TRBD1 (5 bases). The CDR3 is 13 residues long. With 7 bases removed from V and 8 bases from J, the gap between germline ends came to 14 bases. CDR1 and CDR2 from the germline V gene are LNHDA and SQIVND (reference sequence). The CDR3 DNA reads TGTGCCAGTACCCCCCTCGGGGGAGAAAAACTGTTTTTT. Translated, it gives CASTPLGGEKLFF.

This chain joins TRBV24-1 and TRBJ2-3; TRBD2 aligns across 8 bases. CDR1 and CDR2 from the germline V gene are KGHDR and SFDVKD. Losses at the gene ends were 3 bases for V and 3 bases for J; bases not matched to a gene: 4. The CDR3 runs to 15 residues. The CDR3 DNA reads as TGTGCCACCAGTGATCGGGGGGGCGGGACAGATACGCAGTATTTT. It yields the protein CATSDRGGGTDTQYF.

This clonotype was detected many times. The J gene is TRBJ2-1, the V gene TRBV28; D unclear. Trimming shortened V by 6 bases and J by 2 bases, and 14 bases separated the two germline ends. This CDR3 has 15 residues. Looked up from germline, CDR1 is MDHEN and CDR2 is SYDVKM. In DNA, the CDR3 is TGTGCCAGCAGCCGCCGGCCGGACCCCTACAATGAGCAGTTCTTC. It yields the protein CASSRRPDPYNEQFF.

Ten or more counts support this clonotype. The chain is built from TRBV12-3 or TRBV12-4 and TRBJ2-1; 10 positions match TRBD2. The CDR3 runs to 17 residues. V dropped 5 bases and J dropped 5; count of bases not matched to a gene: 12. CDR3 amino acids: CASSPYLTSGRNNEQFF. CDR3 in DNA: TGTGCCAGCAGTCCCTACCTGACTAGCGGGCGGAACAATGAGCAGTTCTTC.

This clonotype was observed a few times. The CDR3 spells CASSFSRSYNEQFF. In nucleotides, the CDR3 is TGTGCCAGCAGTTTCTCCCGGTCCTACAATGAGCAGTTCTTC. The rearrangement links TRBV12-3 or TRBV12-4 to TRBJ2-1; D gene uncertain. The germline V and J ends were trimmed by 3 bases and 1 base, with 7 bases remaining between them. This CDR3 contains 14 residues.

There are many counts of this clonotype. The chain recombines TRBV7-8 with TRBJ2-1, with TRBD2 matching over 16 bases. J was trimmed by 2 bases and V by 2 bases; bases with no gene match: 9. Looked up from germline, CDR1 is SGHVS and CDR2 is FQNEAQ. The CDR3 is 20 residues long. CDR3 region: CASSLRLGLAGGAPYNEQFF. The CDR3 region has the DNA TGTGCCAGCAGCTTAAGATTGGGACTAGCGGGGGGGGCTCCCTACAATGAGCAGTTCTTC.